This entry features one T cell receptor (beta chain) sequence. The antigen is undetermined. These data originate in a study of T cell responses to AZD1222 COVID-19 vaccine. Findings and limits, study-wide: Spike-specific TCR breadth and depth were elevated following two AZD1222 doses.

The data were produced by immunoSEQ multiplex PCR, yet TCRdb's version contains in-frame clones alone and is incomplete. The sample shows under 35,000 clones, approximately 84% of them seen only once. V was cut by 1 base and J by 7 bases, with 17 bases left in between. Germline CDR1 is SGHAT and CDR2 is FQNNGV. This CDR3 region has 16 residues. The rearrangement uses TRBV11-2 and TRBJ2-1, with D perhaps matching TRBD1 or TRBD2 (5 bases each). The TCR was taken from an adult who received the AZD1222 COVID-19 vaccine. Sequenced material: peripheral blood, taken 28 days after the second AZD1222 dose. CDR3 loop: CASSLGPGLAQNEQFF. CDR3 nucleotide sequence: TGTGCCAGCAGCTTAGGGCCGGGGCTAGCTCAGAATGAGCAGTTCTTC.